The 12 T cell receptor beta chains below all came from one sample that was sequenced in a study of T cell changes during pregnancy in multiple sclerosis. Measured with immunoSEQ multiplex PCR; TCRdb has only the in-frame clones, and not every one. The data show 40,000 to 60,000 clones, about 90% seen once. The material sequenced was CD4+ T cells from peripheral blood mononuclear cells, taken after pregnancy. Source of these receptors: a female donor with multiple sclerosis, enrolled in a pregnancy study.

The gene calls are TRBV4-3 and TRBJ2-3, with TRBD1 as a possible D gene (5 bases). Germline V gives CDR1 LGHNA, CDR2 YSLEER. This CDR3 has 15 residues. Trimming stripped 1 base from V and 6 bases from J, with 14 bases between. The CDR3 region has the DNA TGCGCCAGCAGCCAAGGACAGAGCAACGGGGATACGCAGTATTTT. Translating gives CASSQGQSNGDTQYF.

The rearrangement joins TRBV25-1 to TRBJ2-5; no clear D. The CDR3 is 13 residues long. Germline CDR1 reads MGHDK; CDR2 reads SYGVNS. The V and J ends lost 3 bases and 1 base respectively, with 6 bases between them. CDR3 nucleotide sequence: TGTGCCAGCAGTGACGTCTTCCAAGAGACCCAGTACTTC. It codes for CASSDVFQETQYF.

This clone came up once. This rearrangement joins TRBV2 to TRBJ2-3, with a possible D match to TRBD2 (5 bases). The CDR3 length is 15 residues. Germline V gene lookup returns CDR1 SNHLY and CDR2 FYNNEI. The germline V and J ends were trimmed by 6 bases and 0 bases, with 13 bases remaining between them. The CDR3 DNA reads TGTGCCAGCAGGGTACTAGTTGCAAGCACAGATACGCAGTATTTT. Translating it yields CASRVLVASTDTQYF.

The V and J genes are TRBV5-1 and TRBJ2-4; 12 bases match TRBD1. After removal of 4 bases from V and 6 bases from J, the junction contained 5 bases not matched to a gene. This CDR3 has 15 amino acids. The V gene's germline CDR1 is SGHRS and CDR2 YFSETQ. CDR3 amino acids: CASSTGQGAGNIQYF. In nucleotides, the CDR3 is TGCGCCAGCAGCACGGGACAGGGGGCAGGAAACATTCAGTACTTC.

This chain links TRBV5-4 with TRBJ1-2; D is uncertain. V was cut by 0 bases and J by 1 base, with 7 bases left in between. CDR3 length: 14 amino acids. Germline values: CDR1 SGHNT, CDR2 YYREEE (reference sequence). CDR3 region: CASSLGGNNYGYTF. For the CDR3, the DNA is TGTGCCAGCAGCTTGGGCGGGAATAACTATGGCTACACCTTC.

The V and J genes are TRBV5-6 and TRBJ1-5; 7 positions match TRBD1. The trim removed 4 bases at V and 1 base at J, leaving 2 bases unmatched. This CDR3 has 14 residues. The germline V gene has CDR1 SGHDT and CDR2 YYEEEE. The CDR3 region has the DNA TGTGCCAGCAGCCGACAGGGCAGCAATCAGCCCCAGCATTTT. Translated: CASSRQGSNQPQHF.

J is TRBJ2-5 and V is TRBV4-3, with D unresolved. The CDR3 is 13 residues long. The germline CDR1 and CDR2 sequences are LGHNA and YSLEER. Trimming removed 3 bases at V and 1 base at J, with 6 bases between. The CDR3 reads CASSHGGQETQYF. The CDR3 DNA reads TGCGCCAGCAGCCATGGCGGCCAAGAGACCCAGTACTTC.

J is TRBJ1-1 and V is TRBV6-1; a possible D gene is TRBD1 (5 bases). Germline lookup yields CDR1 MNHNS and CDR2 SASEGT. Trimming took 1 base from V and 0 from J, leaving 6 bases between them. This CDR3 has 14 amino acids. CDR3 residues: CASSEGQLNTEAFF. CDR3 in DNA: TGTGCCAGCAGTGAAGGACAGTTGAACACTGAAGCTTTCTTT.

Remarks on this clone: An end of the junction differs from the germline gene, which may be a read error. The sample has other DNA sequences that encode this CDR3 too. CDR3 nucleotides: TGTGCTAGCAGCTCAATTCGGACCGGGGAGCTGTTTTTT. This codes for CASSSIRTGELFF. The rearrangement uses TRBV7-7 and TRBJ2-2, with D uncertain. Germline V gives CDR1 SSHAT, CDR2 FNYEAQ (reference sequence). The CDR3 covers 13 residues.

The rearrangement links TRBV18 to TRBJ2-3, with TRBD2 as a possible D gene (5 bases). The CDR3 runs 16 residues. The germline V gene has CDR1 KGHSH and CDR2 LQKENI. Trimming took off 3 bases at V and 0 bases at J, with 13 bases between the two ends. In DNA form, the CDR3 reads TGTGCCAGCTCACCGGAAACTAGTGTTAGCACAGATACGCAGTATTTT. Its protein product is CASSPETSVSTDTQYF.

This chain connects TRBV19 to TRBJ1-5, with D possibly being TRBD1 (6 bases). The germline gives CDR1 LNHDA, CDR2 SQIVND (reference sequence). The CDR3 length is 13 residues. The V end was cut by 5 bases, the J end by 3 bases, with 8 bases between. The DNA of the CDR3 is TGTGCCAGTAGTCGGGACAACAATCAGCCCCAGCATTTT. Its translation: CASSRDNNQPQHF.

This chain joins TRBV19 and TRBJ2-7; a weak D match, TRBD2 (5 bases). V was pared by 4 bases and J by 3 bases, with 13 bases between. CDR1 is LNHDA and CDR2 is SQIVND in the germline V gene (reference sequence). The CDR3 extends over 14 amino acids. In DNA form, the CDR3 reads TGTGCCAGTAGTAGAGGAGGTAGGGACTACGAGCAGTACTTC. Translating it yields CASSRGGRDYEQYF.